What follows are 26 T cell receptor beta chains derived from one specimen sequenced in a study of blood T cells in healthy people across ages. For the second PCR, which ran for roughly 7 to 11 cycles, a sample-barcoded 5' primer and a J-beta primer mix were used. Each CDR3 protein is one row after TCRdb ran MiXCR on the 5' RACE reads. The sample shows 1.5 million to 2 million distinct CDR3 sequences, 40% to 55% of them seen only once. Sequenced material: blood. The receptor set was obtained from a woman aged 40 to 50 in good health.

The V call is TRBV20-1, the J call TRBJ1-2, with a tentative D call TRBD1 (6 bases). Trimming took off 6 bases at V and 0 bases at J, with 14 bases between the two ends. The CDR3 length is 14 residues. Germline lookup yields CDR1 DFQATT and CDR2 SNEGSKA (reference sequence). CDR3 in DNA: TGCAGTGCCAGATTGACAGGCGCTAACTATGGCTACACCTTC. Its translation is CSARLTGANYGYTF.

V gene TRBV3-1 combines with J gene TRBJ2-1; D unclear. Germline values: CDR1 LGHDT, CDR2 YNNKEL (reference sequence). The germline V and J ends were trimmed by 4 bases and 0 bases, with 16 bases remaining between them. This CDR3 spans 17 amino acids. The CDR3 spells CASSPRGLLSSYNEQFF. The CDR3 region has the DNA TGTGCCAGCAGCCCCCGTGGTCTATTAAGCTCCTACAATGAGCAGTTCTTC.

CDR3 bases: TGCAGTGCTAGTGGGTGGGGAGATCTCCAAGAGACCCAGTACTTC. This gives the protein CSASGWGDLQETQYF. The rearrangement joins TRBV20-1 to TRBJ2-5; D might be TRBD2 (5 bases). The length of the CDR3 is 15 residues. Germline assignment: CDR1 DFQATT and CDR2 SNEGSKA (reference sequence). V lost 3 bases and J lost 1, with 15 bases in between.

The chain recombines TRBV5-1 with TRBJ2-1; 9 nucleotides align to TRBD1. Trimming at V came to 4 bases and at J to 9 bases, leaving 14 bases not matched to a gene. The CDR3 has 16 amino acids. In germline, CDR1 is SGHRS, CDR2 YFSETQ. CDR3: CASSPLPGQGGIEQFF. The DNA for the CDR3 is TGCGCCAGCAGCCCCTTACCGGGACAGGGCGGGATTGAGCAGTTCTTC. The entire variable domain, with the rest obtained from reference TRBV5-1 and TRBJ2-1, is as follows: KAGVTQTPRYLIKTRGQQVTLSCSPISGHRSVSWYQQTPGQGLQFLFEYFSETQRNKGNFPGRFSGRQFSNSRSEMNVSTLELGDSALYLCASSPLPGQGGIEQFFGPGTRLTVL.

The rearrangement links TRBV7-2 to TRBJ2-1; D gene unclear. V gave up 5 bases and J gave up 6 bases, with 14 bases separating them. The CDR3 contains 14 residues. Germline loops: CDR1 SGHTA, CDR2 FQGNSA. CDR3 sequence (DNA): TGTGCCAGCAGCCTAGTAAGGTTTTTCAATGAGCAGTTCTTC. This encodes CASSLVRFFNEQFF.

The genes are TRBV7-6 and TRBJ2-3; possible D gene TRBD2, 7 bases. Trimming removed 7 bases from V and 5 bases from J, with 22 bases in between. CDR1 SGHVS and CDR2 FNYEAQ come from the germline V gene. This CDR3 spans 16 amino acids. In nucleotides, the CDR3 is TGTGCCAGCACTCTAGGGATGGGCGGGGGCGGAGATACGCAGTATTTT. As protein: CASTLGMGGGGDTQYF.

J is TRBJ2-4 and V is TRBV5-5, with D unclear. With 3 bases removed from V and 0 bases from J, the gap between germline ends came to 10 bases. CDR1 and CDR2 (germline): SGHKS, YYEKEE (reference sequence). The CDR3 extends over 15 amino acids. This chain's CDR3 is CASSSTEIAKNIQYF. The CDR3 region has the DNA TGTGCCAGCAGCTCAACGGAGATAGCCAAAAACATTCAGTACTTC.

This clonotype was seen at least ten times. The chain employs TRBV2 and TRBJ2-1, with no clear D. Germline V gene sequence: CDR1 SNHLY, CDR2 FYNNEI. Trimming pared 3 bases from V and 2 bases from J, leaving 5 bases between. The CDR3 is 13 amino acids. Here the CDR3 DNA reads TGTGCCAGCAGTGATTTAACCTACAATGAGCAGTTCTTC. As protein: CASSDLTYNEQFF.

CDR3 loop: CASSQEAGLALTDTQYF. The CDR3 bases are TGTGCCAGCAGCCAAGAAGCCGGACTAGCCCTGACAGATACGCAGTATTTT. The chain couples TRBV3-1 to TRBJ2-3, with 8 positions matching TRBD2. In germline, CDR1 is LGHDT, CDR2 YNNKEL (reference sequence). The CDR3 has 17 residues. J lost 3 bases, V lost 0 bases, and 8 bases had no gene match.

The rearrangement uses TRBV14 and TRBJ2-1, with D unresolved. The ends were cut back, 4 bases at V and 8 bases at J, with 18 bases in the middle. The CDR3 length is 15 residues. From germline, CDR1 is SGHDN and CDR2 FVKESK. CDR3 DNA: TGTGCCAGCAGCCGTACCGGGTCTCATCGGGATGAGCAGTTCTTC. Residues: CASSRTGSHRDEQFF.

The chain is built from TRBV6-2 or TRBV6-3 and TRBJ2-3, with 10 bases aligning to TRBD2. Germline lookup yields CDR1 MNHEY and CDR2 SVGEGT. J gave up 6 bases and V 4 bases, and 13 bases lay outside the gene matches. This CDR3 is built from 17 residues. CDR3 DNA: TGTGCCAGCAGTTCCCTTGTACTAGCGGGGTACGACGATACGCAGTATTTT. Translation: CASSSLVLAGYDDTQYF.

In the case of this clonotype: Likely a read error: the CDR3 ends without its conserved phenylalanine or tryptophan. The CDR3: CSAARDGAYEQYL. The CDR3 DNA sequence: TGCAGTGCCGCTCGGGACGGAGCCTACGAGCAGTACCTC. The rearrangement joins TRBV20-1 to TRBJ2-7, with D possibly called TRBD1 or TRBD2 (5 bases each). Trimming left V 6 bases short and J 2 bases short, with 14 bases between. CDR1 is DFQATT and CDR2 is SNEGSKA in the germline V gene (reference sequence). The CDR3 spans 13 residues.

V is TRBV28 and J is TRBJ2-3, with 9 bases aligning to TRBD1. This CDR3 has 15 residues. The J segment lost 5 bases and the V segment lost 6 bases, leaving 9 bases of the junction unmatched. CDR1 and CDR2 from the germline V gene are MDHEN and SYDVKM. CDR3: CASRTPGQGGDTQYF. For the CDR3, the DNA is TGTGCCAGCAGAACCCCGGGACAGGGTGGAGATACGCAGTATTTT.

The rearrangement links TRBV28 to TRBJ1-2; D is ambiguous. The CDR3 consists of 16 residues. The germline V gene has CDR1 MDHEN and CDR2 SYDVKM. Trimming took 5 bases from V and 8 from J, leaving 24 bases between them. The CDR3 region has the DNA TGTGCCAGCAGTCCCAAAGCCGGGGTTCGAAAAGACGGCTACACCTTC. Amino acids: CASSPKAGVRKDGYTF.

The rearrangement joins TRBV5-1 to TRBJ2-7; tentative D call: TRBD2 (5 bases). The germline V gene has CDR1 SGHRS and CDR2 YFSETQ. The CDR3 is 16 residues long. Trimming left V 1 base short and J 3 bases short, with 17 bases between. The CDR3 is CASSLRIGELNYEQYF. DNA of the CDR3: TGCGCCAGCAGCTTGAGGATCGGGGAGCTGAACTACGAGCAGTACTTC.

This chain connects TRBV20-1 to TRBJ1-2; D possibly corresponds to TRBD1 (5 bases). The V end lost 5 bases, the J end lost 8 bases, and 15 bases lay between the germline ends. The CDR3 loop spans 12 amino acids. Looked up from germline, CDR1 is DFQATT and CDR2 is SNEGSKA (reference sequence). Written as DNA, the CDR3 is TGCAGTGCTGGACTCATGGGGGGGGGCTACACCTTC. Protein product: CSAGLMGGGYTF.

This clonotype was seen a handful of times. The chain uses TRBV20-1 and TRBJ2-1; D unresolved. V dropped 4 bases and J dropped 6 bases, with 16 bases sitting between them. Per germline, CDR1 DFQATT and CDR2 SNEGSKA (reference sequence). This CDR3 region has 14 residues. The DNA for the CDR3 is TGCAGTGCTACCGACGGAAGCCCGGGCAATGAGCAGTTCTTC. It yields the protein CSATDGSPGNEQFF.

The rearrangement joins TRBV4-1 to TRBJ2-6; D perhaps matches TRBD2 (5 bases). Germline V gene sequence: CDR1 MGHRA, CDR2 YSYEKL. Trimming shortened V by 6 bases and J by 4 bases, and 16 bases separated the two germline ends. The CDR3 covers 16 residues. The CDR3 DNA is TGCGCCAGCAGTACCGGTGAGGGTCACGGGGCCAACGTCCTGACTTTC. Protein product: CASSTGEGHGANVLTF.

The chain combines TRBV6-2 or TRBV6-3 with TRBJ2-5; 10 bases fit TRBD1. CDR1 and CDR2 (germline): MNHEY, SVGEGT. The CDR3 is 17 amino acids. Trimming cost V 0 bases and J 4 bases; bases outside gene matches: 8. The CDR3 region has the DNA TGTGCCAGCAGTTACTCGAAGCGGGACAGGGGACGAGAGACCCAGTACTTC. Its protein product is CASSYSKRDRGRETQYF.

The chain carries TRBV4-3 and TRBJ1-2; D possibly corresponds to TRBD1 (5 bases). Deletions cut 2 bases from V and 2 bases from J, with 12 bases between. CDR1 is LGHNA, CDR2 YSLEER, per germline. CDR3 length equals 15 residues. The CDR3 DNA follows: TGCGCCAGCAGCCAACCGGGACGGGGAAACTATGGCTACACCTTC. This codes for CASSQPGRGNYGYTF.

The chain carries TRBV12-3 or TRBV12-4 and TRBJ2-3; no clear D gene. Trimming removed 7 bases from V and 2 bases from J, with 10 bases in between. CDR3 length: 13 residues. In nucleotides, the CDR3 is TGTGCCAGCACATGGACGGTCACAGATACGCAGTATTTT. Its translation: CASTWTVTDTQYF.

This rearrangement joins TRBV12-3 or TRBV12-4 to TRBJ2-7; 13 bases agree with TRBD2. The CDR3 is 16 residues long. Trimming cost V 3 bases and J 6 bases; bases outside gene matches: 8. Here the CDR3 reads CASSFRRTSGGGEQYF. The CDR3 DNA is TGTGCCAGCAGTTTTCGAAGGACTAGCGGGGGAGGCGAGCAGTACTTC.

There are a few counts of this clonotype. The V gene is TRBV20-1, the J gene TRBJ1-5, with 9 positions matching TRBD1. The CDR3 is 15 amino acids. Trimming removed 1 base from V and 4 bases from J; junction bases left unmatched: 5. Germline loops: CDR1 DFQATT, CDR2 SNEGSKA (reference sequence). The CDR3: CSARVEQGANQPQHF. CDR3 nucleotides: TGCAGTGCTAGAGTCGAACAGGGGGCGAATCAGCCCCAGCATTTT.

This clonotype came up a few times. The CDR3: CASSLGTGGLVNEQFF. For the CDR3, the DNA is TGTGCCAGCAGTTTGGGGACAGGGGGTTTAGTCAATGAGCAGTTCTTC. The V and J genes are TRBV12-3 or TRBV12-4 and TRBJ2-1; 11 positions agree with TRBD1. Trimming at V came to 3 bases and at J to 6 bases, leaving 7 bases not matched to a gene. This CDR3 region has 16 residues.

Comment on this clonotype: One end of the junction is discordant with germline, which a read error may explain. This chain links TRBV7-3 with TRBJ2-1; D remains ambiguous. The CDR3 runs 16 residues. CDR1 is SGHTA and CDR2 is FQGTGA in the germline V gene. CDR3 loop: CASSFWGVSSYSEQFF. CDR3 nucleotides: TGTGCCAGCAGCTTTTGGGGTGTGAGCTCCTACAGTGAGCAGTTCTTC.

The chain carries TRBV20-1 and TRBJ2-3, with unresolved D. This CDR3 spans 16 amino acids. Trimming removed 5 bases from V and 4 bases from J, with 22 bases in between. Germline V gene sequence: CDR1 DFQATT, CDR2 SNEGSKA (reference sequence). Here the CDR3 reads CSARNSAGPGADTQYF. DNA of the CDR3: TGCAGTGCTCGCAACTCAGCAGGTCCCGGCGCAGATACGCAGTATTTT.